The rows below give T cell receptor beta chains drawn from one sample of a study of vaccination and CD4 T cells after COVID-19. TCRdb analysed the PCR reads with MiXCR anew, one entry per CDR3 protein. The sample includes more than 13,000 distinct CDR3 sequences, almost 40% of them seen just once. No cognate antigen is known for these TCRs. Source material: CD4+ T cells from blood, cultured in vitro. These receptors originate from a human donor who had recovered from COVID-19. CDR3s include the opening cysteine and the closing phenylalanine or tryptophan. D genes are given only for firm matches. Clone size is given for some rows only: seen once, a few or many times, or a class if the clone is expanded.

TRBV20-1	.	TRBJ2-5	.	TGCAGTGGTGATGTGGGCCAAGAGACCCAGTACTTC	CSGDVGQETQYF
TRBV20-1	.	TRBJ2-5	few	TGCAGTGCTAGAGTTCACGGGCAGGATGGGACCCAGTACTTC	CSARVHGQDGTQYF
TRBV5-1	.	TRBJ1-2	.	TGCGCCAGCAGCCAGGGATCGGCTCTCTCTATTACTGGCTACACCTTC	CASSQGSALSITGYTF
TRBV10-3	TRBD1	TRBJ2-5	few	TGTGCCATCAGTGAGTGGAAGACAGGGAACCAAGAGACCCAGTACTTC	CAISEWKTGNQETQYF
TRBV5-4	.	TRBJ1-5	.	TGTGCCAGCAGCTTGGGCCCATCCGGGAATCAGCCCCAGCATTTT	CASSLGPSGNQPQHF
TRBV2	.	TRBJ2-5	.	TGTGCCAGCGGAAGGTCCGTTGGTTGGGAGACCCAGTACTTC	CASGRSVGWETQYF
TRBV27	.	TRBJ2-5	few	TGTGCCAGCAGCCTGAACACCCAAGAGACCCAGTACTTC	CASSLNTQETQYF
TRBV5-4	TRBD1	TRBJ2-5	few	TGTGCCAGCAGCCTTGGACAGGGGAGAGAGACCCAGTACTTC	CASSLGQGRETQYF
TRBV20-1	.	TRBJ2-5	.	TGCAGTGCTACATCGGGGGCAGTCCAAGAGACCCAGTACTTC	CSATSGAVQETQYF
TRBV28	TRBD2	TRBJ2-1	.	TGTGCCAGCCTCACACCCGAGGGAGGGCGGTACAATGAGCAGTTCTTC	CASLTPEGGRYNEQFF
TRBV5-4	.	TRBJ2-5	few	TGTGCCAGCAGCTTCGACGAGGGGGGTGAGACCCAGTACTTC	CASSFDEGGETQYF
TRBV7-2	.	TRBJ1-5	.	TGTGCCAGCAGCTTGACCGGGCTGAATCAGCCCCAGCATTTT	CASSLTGLNQPQHF
TRBV11-2	.	TRBJ1-2	.	TGTGCCAGCAGCTCCCCCCGACACCGCTATGGCTACACCTTC	CASSSPRHRYGYTF
TRBV6-5	.	TRBJ2-6	.	TGTGCCAGCAGTTACCGGTTGCAAAGTCATAGGGCCAACGTCCTGACTTTC	CASSYRLQSHRANVLTF
TRBV6-1	.	TRBJ1-1	.	TGTGCCAGCAGTCGATCCTCGCCCCGCTCCGAAGCTTTCTTT	CASSRSSPRSEAFF
TRBV7-6	.	TRBJ1-3	few	TGTGCCAGCAGCTCCACCAGTACCGGTGGGGTCTCTGGAAACACCATATATTTT	CASSSTSTGGVSGNTIYF
TRBV19	.	TRBJ1-5	.	TGTGCCAGTAGTAGAGGACATTTCAATCAGCCCCAGCATTTT	CASSRGHFNQPQHF
TRBV11-2	.	TRBJ2-7	.	TGTGCCAGCAGCTCACCGGCCCACTACGAGCAGTACTTC	CASSSPAHYEQYF
TRBV6-4	.	TRBJ2-2	.	TGTGCCAGCAGTGGGGGGAACACCGGGGAGCTGTTTTTT	CASSGGNTGELFF
TRBV6-1	TRBD1	TRBJ2-5	.	TGTGCCAGCAGACCCCACGACAGGGAGGAGACCCAGTACTTC	CASRPHDREETQYF
TRBV5-1	.	TRBJ2-7	.	TGCGCCAGCCGCTTCAGGGCAGTCTCGTACGAGCAGTACTTC	CASRFRAVSYEQYF
TRBV6-5	TRBD2	TRBJ2-1	few	TGTGCCAGCAGTTACGCGACTAGCGGGAGGAATGAGCAGTTCTTC	CASSYATSGRNEQFF
TRBV6-2/TRBV6-3	.	TRBJ1-2	.	TGTGCCAGCAGAGACGGACCTCCTAACTATGGCTACACCTTC	CASRDGPPNYGYTF
TRBV5-1	.	TRBJ1-1	few	TGCGCCAGCAGCTTGAGTCAGTATGGTGAAGCTTTCTTT	CASSLSQYGEAFF
TRBV6-1	.	TRBJ2-7	few	TGTGCCAGCAGCCCTAGAGTAGGCGAGCAGTACTTC	CASSPRVGEQYF
TRBV10-3	.	TRBJ2-7	once	TGTGCCATCAGTCGACTTAAATCCTACGAGCAGTACTTC	CAISRLKSYEQYF
TRBV2	.	TRBJ2-7	.	TGTGCCAGCAGATTAAAAACCGGGGATAACTCCTACGAGCAGTACTTC	CASRLKTGDNSYEQYF
TRBV6-2/TRBV6-3	.	TRBJ1-2	few	TGTGCCAGCAGAACCGACAGGCGCAAACAAAACTATGGCTACACCTTC	CASRTDRRKQNYGYTF
TRBV7-9	TRBD1	TRBJ2-7	.	TGTGCCAGCAGCCCCCATATGAGACAGGGCCCCTACGAGCAGTACTTC	CASSPHMRQGPYEQYF
TRBV19	TRBD1	TRBJ1-5	few	TGTGCCAGTAAGGGACAGGGATTCAATCAGCCCCAGCATTTT	CASKGQGFNQPQHF
TRBV10-3	.	TRBJ2-5	.	TGTGCCATCAGCGCATCTGTAGGAGGCCAAGAGACCCAGTACTTC	CAISASVGGQETQYF
TRBV25-1	TRBD1	TRBJ1-4	.	TGTGCCAGCAGTAAGGGGGCACGTGAAAAACTGTTTTTT	CASSKGAREKLFF
TRBV6-1	TRBD1	TRBJ1-3	.	TGTGCCAGCAAATCGGGACAGGGCTGGGACACCATATATTTT	CASKSGQGWDTIYF
TRBV5-1	.	TRBJ2-5	.	TGCGCCAGCAGCTTGGAGGGGACCCAAGAGACCCAGTACTTC	CASSLEGTQETQYF
TRBV7-9	TRBD2	TRBJ2-6	.	TGTGCCAGCAGCACAATGGGGGGGGGTCCTGGGGCCAACGTCCTGACTTTC	CASSTMGGGPGANVLTF
TRBV5-8	.	TRBJ2-1	.	TGTGCCAGCAGCTCCGGGCCAGGGAGATACAATGAGCAGTTCTTC	CASSSGPGRYNEQFF
TRBV7-8	TRBD1	TRBJ1-5	.	TGTGCCAGCAGCTTTGGGGACAGACTTAATCAGCCCCAGCATTTT	CASSFGDRLNQPQHF
TRBV20-1	.	TRBJ1-5	few	TGCAGTGCTAGCGGTGACAGCAATCAGCCCCAGCATTTT	CSASGDSNQPQHF
TRBV14	TRBD2	TRBJ2-7	.	TGTGCCAGCAGCATACGGACTAGCGGGATTGAGCAGTACTTC	CASSIRTSGIEQYF
TRBV7-2	.	TRBJ2-5	.	TGTGCCAGCAGCTTAGCAGACGGATTAGAGACCCAGTACTTC	CASSLADGLETQYF
TRBV2	.	TRBJ2-5	few	TGTGCCAGCAGTGAAGAGGGGCCGGAGACCCAGTACTTC	CASSEEGPETQYF
TRBV10-3	TRBD2	TRBJ2-3	few	TGTGCCATCAGTGAGAAGGTAGCGGGAGGCGCAGATACGCAGTATTTT	CAISEKVAGGADTQYF
TRBV28	.	TRBJ2-2	few	TGTGCCAGCAGTCCTAGACAGGTCCTGAACACCGGGGAGCTGTTTTTT	CASSPRQVLNTGELFF
TRBV27	TRBD2	TRBJ2-7	few	TGTGCCAGCAGCAGAACCCCCCGACTAGCGGCTTCCTACGAGCAGTACTTC	CASSRTPRLAASYEQYF
TRBV7-2	.	TRBJ1-4	few	TGTGCCAGCAGCTTAGCCAGGGACGAAAAACTGTTTTTT	CASSLARDEKLFF
TRBV6-1	.	TRBJ2-7	.	TGTGCCAGCAGAGCCGCGGGACGGAGCTCCTACGAGCAGTACTTC	CASRAAGRSSYEQYF